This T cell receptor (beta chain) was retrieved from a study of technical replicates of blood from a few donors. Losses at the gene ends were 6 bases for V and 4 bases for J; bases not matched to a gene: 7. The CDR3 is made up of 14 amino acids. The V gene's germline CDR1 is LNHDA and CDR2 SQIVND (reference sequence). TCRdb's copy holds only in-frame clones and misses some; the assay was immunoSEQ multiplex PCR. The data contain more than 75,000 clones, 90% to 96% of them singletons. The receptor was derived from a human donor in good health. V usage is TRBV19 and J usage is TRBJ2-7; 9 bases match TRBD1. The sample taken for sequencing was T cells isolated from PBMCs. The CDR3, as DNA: TGTGCCAGTAGAAAGGGACAGGGCCATTACGAGCAGTACTTC. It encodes CASRKGQGHYEQYF.